What follows are 27 T cell receptor beta chains derived from one specimen sequenced in a study of blood T cell repertoires in COVID-19. The assay was immunoSEQ multiplex PCR, and TCRdb's table has in-frame clones only and misses some. There are approximately 300,000 clones in the sample; approximately 86% occur only once, and about 2% lies in the top ten. What was sequenced was peripheral blood. The receptors shown here come from a man younger than 35 with active or convalescent COVID-19.

This clone has just a few counts. This same CDR3 is encoded by further DNA sequences in the sample. The rearrangement links TRBV4-1 to TRBJ2-7, with TRBD2 matching over 10 bases. There are 16 residues in the CDR3. CDR1 and CDR2 (germline): MGHRA, YSYEKL. J gave up 2 bases and V 3 bases, and 7 bases lay outside the gene matches. CDR3 residues: CASSQPTSGIPYEQYF. The CDR3 DNA reads TGCGCCAGCAGCCAGCCCACTAGCGGGATACCCTACGAGCAGTACTTC.

The chain has TRBV6-5 and TRBJ2-1, with 8 bases lining up with TRBD2. Germline CDR1 MNHEY, CDR2 SVGAGI. The V gene end was trimmed by 5 bases and the J gene end by 2 bases; junction bases not matched to a gene: 2. The CDR3 length is 14 residues. The CDR3 protein is CASSQGLAYNEQFF. The DNA for the CDR3 is TGTGCCAGCAGTCAGGGACTAGCCTACAATGAGCAGTTCTTC.

The chain links TRBV6-5 to TRBJ1-5, with no clear D. The ends were cut back, 7 bases at V and 0 bases at J, with 10 bases in the middle. The germline V gene encodes CDR1 MNHEY and CDR2 SVGAGI. This CDR3 is 14 amino acids long. This CDR3 is CASNPWASNQPQHF. The CDR3 DNA reads as TGTGCCAGCAACCCATGGGCTAGCAATCAGCCCCAGCATTTT.

This rearrangement joins TRBV5-1 to TRBJ2-2; weak D call: TRBD1 (6 bases). V gave up 4 bases and J gave up 6 bases, with 22 bases separating them. CDR1 SGHRS and CDR2 YFSETQ come from the germline V gene. This CDR3 is 17 amino acids long. CDR3 loop: CASSPSLTGARAGELFF. The CDR3 nucleotides read TGCGCCAGCAGCCCTTCCTTGACAGGCGCTAGGGCCGGGGAGCTGTTTTTT.

V and J are TRBV25-1 and TRBJ2-1; TRBD2 matches at 11 bases. The J segment lost 9 bases and the V segment lost 1 base, leaving 8 bases of the junction unmatched. The germline V gene encodes CDR1 MGHDK and CDR2 SYGVNS. CDR3 length: 16 amino acids. CDR3 coding DNA: TGTGCCAGCAGTGAATCTACGCTAGCGGGAGGAAGTGAGCAGTTCTTC. The encoded protein is CASSESTLAGGSEQFF.

The V gene is TRBV14, the J gene TRBJ1-1; 10 bases agree with TRBD1. This CDR3 comprises 17 residues. J was trimmed by 4 bases and V by 4 bases; bases with no gene match: 12. The V gene's germline CDR1 is SGHDN and CDR2 FVKESK. The CDR3, as DNA: TGTGCCAGCAGCCGACGACAGGGGGCTAGGCCTAGCACTGAAGCTTTCTTT. Translating it yields CASSRRQGARPSTEAFF.

This rearrangement joins TRBV9 to TRBJ2-5; D possibly corresponds to TRBD2 (6 bases). V gave up 4 bases and J gave up 5 bases, with 18 bases separating them. Germline assignment: CDR1 SGDLS and CDR2 YYNGEE. The CDR3 spans 15 residues. This CDR3 is CASSPTGVWGETQYF. The CDR3 bases are TGTGCCAGCAGCCCCACGGGGGTCTGGGGGGAGACCCAGTACTTC.

This chain links TRBV27 with TRBJ2-7; TRBD1 aligns across 7 bases. There are 15 residues in the CDR3. The germline gives CDR1 MNHEY, CDR2 SMNVEV (reference sequence). J lost 6 bases, V lost 4 bases, and 12 bases had no gene match. CDR3 bases: TGTGCCAGCAGTTCCCGGACAGGAGCGGTCCGCGAGCAGTACTTC. Translating it yields CASSSRTGAVREQYF.

The count of this clone is one. The chain employs TRBV15 and TRBJ2-3; possibly TRBD2 for D (6 bases). Germline values: CDR1 LNHNV, CDR2 YYDKDF (reference sequence). CDR3 length equals 16 residues. Between the trimmed V and J ends, which lost 5 bases and 2 bases, there was a span of 17 bases. The CDR3, as DNA: TGTGCCACCAGCTCCGGGCGGGAAGGGGCCACAGATACGCAGTATTTT. Its translation is CATSSGREGATDTQYF.

The chain uses TRBV7-9 and TRBJ1-1; D call uncertain. Germline V gene data show CDR1 as SEHNR and CDR2 as FQNEAQ (reference sequence). The CDR3 contains 14 residues. Trimming took off 5 bases at V and 3 bases at J, with 13 bases between the two ends. The CDR3 DNA is TGTGCCAGCAGCCCGTGGGGAGAGCACACTGAAGCTTTCTTT. As protein: CASSPWGEHTEAFF.

This sequence joins TRBV27 and TRBJ1-4; TRBD1 agrees at 11 bases. The CDR3 spans 17 residues. J gave up 8 bases and V 4 bases, and 12 bases lay outside the gene matches. Germline V gives CDR1 MNHEY, CDR2 SMNVEV (reference sequence). The CDR3 coding sequence is TGTGCCAGCAGTTCGGGACAGGGGGTAAGGGTTAACGAAAAACTGTTTTTT. Translated: CASSSGQGVRVNEKLFF.

This clone occurred a few times. The J gene is TRBJ2-5, the V gene TRBV3-1 (or the pseudogene TRBV3-2); 15 nucleotides line up with TRBD2. J was trimmed by 4 bases and V by 7 bases; bases with no gene match: 1. Germline V gene data show CDR1 as LGHDT and CDR2 as YNNKEL (reference sequence). This CDR3 has 14 amino acids. CDR3 residues: CASTGLAGGETQYF. CDR3 sequence (DNA): TGTGCCAGCACGGGACTAGCGGGAGGAGAGACCCAGTACTTC.

This clone was recorded once. The chain joins TRBV6-1 to TRBJ2-7; tentatively, D is TRBD2 (7 bases). CDR1 is MNHNS and CDR2 is SASEGT in the germline V gene. The CDR3 is 13 amino acids. Trimming stripped 3 bases from V and 3 bases from J, with 9 bases between. The CDR3 region is CASSERGGYEQYF. The CDR3 bases are TGTGCCAGCAGTGAGAGGGGGGGCTACGAGCAGTACTTC.

In its sample, this clone was seen once. V and J are TRBV5-6 and TRBJ1-2; possibly TRBD1 for D (6 bases). CDR1 SGHDT and CDR2 YYEEEE come from the germline V gene. This CDR3 is built from 13 residues. V was shortened by 4 bases and J by 2 bases, with 9 bases between the two germline ends. CDR3 loop: CASSPGTNYGYTF. CDR3 coding DNA: TGTGCCAGCAGCCCGGGGACAAACTATGGCTACACCTTC.

The CDR3 DNA reads TGTGCCAGCACCGGCCCGCGGACAGGGAGGGCTAGCTCAGATACGCAGTATTTT. Translated, it gives CASTGPRTGRASSDTQYF. This chain connects TRBV5-6 to TRBJ2-3, with a tentative D call TRBD1 (8 bases). Per the germline V gene, CDR1 is SGHDT and CDR2 is YYEEEE. The germline V and J ends were trimmed by 6 bases and 4 bases, with 27 bases remaining between them. The CDR3 covers 18 residues.

The chain is built from TRBV11-3 and TRBJ1-1; 7 nucleotides line up with TRBD1. The CDR3 covers 14 residues. V lost 5 bases to trimming and J lost 11 bases; unmatched junction nucleotides: 14. Germline CDR1 reads SGHNT; CDR2 reads YENEEA. The DNA for the CDR3 is TGTGCCAGCAGCCCTGGGACAGACAGAACAAAGGCTTTCTTT. It is translated as CASSPGTDRTKAFF.

V is TRBV11-3 and J is TRBJ2-7, with unresolved D. The ends were cut back, 6 bases at V and 3 bases at J, with 12 bases in the middle. Germline CDR1 is SGHNT and CDR2 is YENEEA. This CDR3 spans 13 amino acids. This chain's CDR3 is CASSQRGSYEQYF. The CDR3 DNA reads TGTGCCAGCAGTCAGCGAGGTAGCTACGAGCAGTACTTC.

The gene calls are TRBV5-4 and TRBJ2-5; 7 nucleotides match TRBD1. This CDR3 region has 13 residues. In germline, CDR1 is SGHNT, CDR2 YYREEE (reference sequence). Losses at the gene ends were 4 bases for V and 2 bases for J; bases not matched to a gene: 2. CDR3 bases: TGTGCCAGCAGCCAGGACAGGCAAGAGACCCAGTACTTC. Translating gives CASSQDRQETQYF.

The chain joins TRBV7-3 to TRBJ2-2; 11 bases are shared with TRBD1. The V gene's germline CDR1 is SGHTA and CDR2 FQGTGA. The CDR3 loop spans 18 amino acids. V dropped 2 bases and J dropped 5; count of bases not matched to a gene: 10. CDR3 residues: CASSLSRPGTGGTGELFF. The CDR3 DNA reads TGTGCCAGCAGCTTATCCCGTCCCGGGACAGGGGGTACCGGGGAGCTGTTTTTT.

V and J are TRBV9 and TRBJ1-2; 10 bases are a match to TRBD1. CDR1 and CDR2 (germline): SGDLS, YYNGEE. The CDR3 is 15 residues long. V gave up 4 bases and J gave up 1 base; unmatched junction bases: 4. CDR3 in amino acids: CASSTRDRGNYGYTF. The CDR3, as DNA: TGTGCCAGCAGCACCCGGGACAGGGGTAACTATGGCTACACCTTC.

This chain joins TRBV7-8 and TRBJ2-1, with 8 positions matching TRBD2. V lost 1 base and J lost 4; bases outside the gene matches: 12. Germline-derived CDR1 and CDR2 are SGHVS and FQNEAQ. CDR3 size: 18 residues. The CDR3 coding sequence is TGTGCCAGCAGCTTAGTACGAGCGGGAGTCGGTAGGTACAATGAGCAGTTCTTC. Protein sequence: CASSLVRAGVGRYNEQFF.

V gene TRBV28 combines with J gene TRBJ2-2; D remains unclear. The CDR3 sequence is 12 residues long. Germline lookup yields CDR1 MDHEN and CDR2 SYDVKM. With 5 bases removed from V and 6 bases from J, the gap between germline ends came to 7 bases. The CDR3 loop reads CASSLRAGELFF. In DNA, the CDR3 is TGTGCCAGCAGTCTGCGCGCCGGGGAGCTGTTTTTT.

There are a few counts of this clone. This CDR3 is CASSLPGQTDMAEAFF. DNA for the CDR3: TGTGCCAGCAGCTTACCAGGACAGACTGATATGGCTGAAGCTTTCTTT. The rearrangement uses TRBV7-9 and TRBJ1-1; D is possibly TRBD1 (6 bases). Trimming cost V 2 bases and J 6 bases, with 19 bases left between them. Germline V gives CDR1 SEHNR, CDR2 FQNEAQ (reference sequence). The CDR3 runs 16 residues. The variable domain in full, with the rest retrieved from reference TRBV7-9 and TRBJ1-1, is DTGVSQNPRHKITKRGQNVTFRCDPISEHNRLYWYRQTLGQGPEFLTYFQNEAQLEKSRLLSDRFSAERPKGSFSTLEIQRTEQGDSAMYLCASSLPGQTDMAEAFFGQGTRLTVV.

The chain carries TRBV2 and TRBJ1-1; a weak D match, TRBD1 (5 bases). This CDR3 contains 12 residues. Trimming took 6 bases from V and 4 from J, leaving 9 bases between them. In germline, CDR1 is SNHLY, CDR2 FYNNEI. The CDR3 here is CASRPGGTEAFF. The CDR3 DNA follows: TGTGCCAGCAGGCCCGGGGGCACTGAAGCTTTCTTT. The whole variable domain, remainder taken from reference TRBV2 and TRBJ1-1, is EPEVTQTPSHQVTQMGQEVILRCVPISNHLYFYWYRQILGQKVEFLVSFYNNEISEKSEIFDDQFSVERPDGSNFTLKIRSTKLEDSAMYFCASRPGGTEAFFGQGTRLTVV.

CDR3 nucleotide sequence: TGTGCCAGCAGTTTCGGCGGTAGGGGCAATTCACCCCTCCACTTT. Translation gives CASSFGGRGNSPLHF. The chain carries TRBV6-2 or TRBV6-3 and TRBJ1-6; D possibly corresponds to TRBD1 (5 bases). This CDR3 is built from 15 residues. V lost 4 bases, J lost 7 bases, and 14 bases lay in between. The germline CDR1 and CDR2 sequences are MNHEY and SVGEGT.

This chain links TRBV6-5 with TRBJ1-2, with TRBD1 identical over 7 bases. CDR1 MNHEY and CDR2 SVGAGI come from the germline V gene. The CDR3 is 13 residues long. V shed 8 bases, J shed 2 bases, and the junction held 5 bases outside the gene matches. The CDR3 loop reads CASAPTGNYGYTF. CDR3 DNA sequence: TGTGCCAGCGCACCGACAGGGAACTATGGCTACACCTTC.

The V and J genes are TRBV27 and TRBJ2-2, with 9 bases aligning to TRBD1. CDR1 is MNHEY, CDR2 SMNVEV, per germline (reference sequence). This CDR3 is 20 amino acids long. Losses at the gene ends were 7 bases for V and 0 bases for J; bases not matched to a gene: 18. The CDR3 DNA is TGTGCCAGCACCTTAATTGCCCTGGGGGACAGGGAACCGAACACCGGGGAGCTGTTTTTT. Translation gives CASTLIALGDREPNTGELFF.